This TCR beta chain was profiled in a study of CD8 T cells in ankylosing spondylitis. Study-wide results and caveats: Disease-linked clones reportedly concentrated significantly in matched ankylosing spondylitis synovial fluid. Reactive arthritis synovial fluid and blood were previously reported to contain some motif variants.

TCRdb passed the 5' RACE reads through MiXCR, listing each CDR3 protein once. The sample holds about 160,000 distinct CDR3 sequences, roughly 18% seen once. There are 19 residues in the CDR3. As for this clonotype: Antigen unknown. Germline is not matched at one junction end, which may reflect a read error.

The sequence was collected from a male donor with ankylosing spondylitis or in good health (not recorded which). Sequencing was done on a sample of blood, either unsorted or a sorted T cell fraction (not recorded which). The chain has TRBV6-7 and TRBJ2-4, with 8 bases that match TRBD1. TRBV6-7 is sorted into the ORF group, with uncertain function. CDR3 sequence: CACSYRDRSLRLAKNIQYF. The CDR3 nucleotides read TGTGCCTGCAGTTACCGGGACAGGTCTCTTCGCCTAGCCAAAAACATTCAGTACTTC.